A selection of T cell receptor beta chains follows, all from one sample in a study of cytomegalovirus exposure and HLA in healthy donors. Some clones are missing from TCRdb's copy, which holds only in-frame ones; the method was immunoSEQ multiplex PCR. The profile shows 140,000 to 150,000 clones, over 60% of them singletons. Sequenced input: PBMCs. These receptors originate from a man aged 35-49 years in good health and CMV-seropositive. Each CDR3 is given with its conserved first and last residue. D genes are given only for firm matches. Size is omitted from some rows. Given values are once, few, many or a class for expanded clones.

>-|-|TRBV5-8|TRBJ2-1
TGTGCCAGCAGCTTGGGTAGGACAGTGACCTACAATGAGCAGTTCTTC
CASSLGRTVTYNEQFF
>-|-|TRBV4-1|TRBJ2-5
TGCGCCAGCAGCCAGGAACATACTAGTAGGGAGACCCAGTACTTC
CASSQEHTSRETQYF
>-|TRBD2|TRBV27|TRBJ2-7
TGTGCCAGCAGTTTGTCTAGCGGGAGTCGGGGGCCCTACGAGCAGTACTTC
CASSLSSGSRGPYEQYF
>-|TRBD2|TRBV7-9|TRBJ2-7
TGTTCCAGCAGCTTAAGTACGGGGGGGGCCTACGAGCAGTACTTC
CSSSLSTGGAYEQYF
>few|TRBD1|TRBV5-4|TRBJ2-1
TGTGCCAGCGTGGACAGGGAAAAGGGAGGTGAGCAGTTCTTC
CASVDREKGGEQFF
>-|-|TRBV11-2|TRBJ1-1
TGTGCCAGCAGCTTAGTGATGGAGATTAACACTGAAGCTTTCTTT
CASSLVMEINTEAFF
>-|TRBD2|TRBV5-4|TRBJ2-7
TGTGCCAGCACAAAAGGGACTAGCGGACACTACGAGCAGTACTTC
CASTKGTSGHYEQYF
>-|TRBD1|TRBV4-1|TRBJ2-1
TGCGCCAGCAGCCCTGGACAGGGGGCGTCCTACAATGAGCAGTTCTTC
CASSPGQGASYNEQFF
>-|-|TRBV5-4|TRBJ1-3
TGTGCCAGCAGCTTGTCACAGGGTGGGGTGTATGGAAACACCATATATTTT
CASSLSQGGVYGNTIYF
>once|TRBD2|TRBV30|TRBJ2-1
TGTGCCCGGACTAGCGGGAGTTCCCCCAATGAGCAGTTCTTC
CARTSGSSPNEQFF
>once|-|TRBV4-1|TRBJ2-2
TGCGCCAGCAGCCAAGATAATCAGAGGACTCCGAACACCGGGGAGCTGTTTTTT
CASSQDNQRTPNTGELFF
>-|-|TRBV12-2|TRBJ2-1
TGTGCAAGTCGCTTAGTAGGACTAGCGGGAGTTAAGTCGTGTGATGAGCAGTTCTTC
CASRLVGLAGVKSCDEQFF
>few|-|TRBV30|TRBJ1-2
TGTGCCTGGAGTGTACGGGGGGGGTCGGGGGTGCATGGCTACACCTTC
CAWSVRGGSGVHGYTF
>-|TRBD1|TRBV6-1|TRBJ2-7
TGTGCCAGCCCTCCGGGACAGGGGAGCGACGAGCAGTACTTC
CASPPGQGSDEQYF
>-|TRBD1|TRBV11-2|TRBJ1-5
TGTGCCAGCAGCTTCACAGGGGTTGGTCAGCCCCAGCATTTT
CASSFTGVGQPQHF
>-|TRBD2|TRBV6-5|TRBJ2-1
TGTGCCAGCACCTACTCGGGGACTACCTTATACAATGAGCAGTTCTTC
CASTYSGTTLYNEQFF
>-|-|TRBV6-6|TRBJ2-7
TGTGCCAGTTCAGGGGCGGCCCGAGAGCAGTACTTC
CASSGAAREQYF
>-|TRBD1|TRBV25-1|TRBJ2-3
TGTGCCAGCCTAGGACAGGGAAAGGCAGATACGCAGTATTTT
CASLGQGKADTQYF
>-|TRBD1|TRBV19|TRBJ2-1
TGTGCCAGTAGTATATACCAGACAGGGACCTACAATGAGCAGTTCTTC
CASSIYQTGTYNEQFF
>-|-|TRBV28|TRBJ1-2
TGTGCCAGCAGTTTGCCCGGGTACCTTGAGGGCTACACCTTC
CASSLPGYLEGYTF
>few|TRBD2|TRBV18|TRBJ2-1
TGTGCCAGCTCGCTGACTAGCGTCAATGAGCAGTTCTTC
CASSLTSVNEQFF
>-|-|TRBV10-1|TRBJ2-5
TGCGCCAGCAGCGACCCGGGTAGGGAGACCCAGTACTTC
CASSDPGRETQYF
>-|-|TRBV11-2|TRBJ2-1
TGTGCCAGCAGAACTCTAGGAGGCCATGAGCAGTTCTTC
CASRTLGGHEQFF
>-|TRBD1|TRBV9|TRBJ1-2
TGTGCCAGCAGCCCGACCAAATCGACAGGGAACTATGGCTACACCTTC
CASSPTKSTGNYGYTF
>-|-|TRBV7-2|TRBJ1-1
TGTGCCAGCAGGAAGACAGTGAACACTGAAGCTTTCTTT
CASRKTVNTEAFF
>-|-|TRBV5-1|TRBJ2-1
TGCGCCAGCAGCACCTTCCGGGACTTCTCCTACAATGAGCAGTTCTTC
CASSTFRDFSYNEQFF
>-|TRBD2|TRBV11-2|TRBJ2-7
TGTGCCAGCAGGCATTTTAGCGGGAGGAGGGACGAGCAGTACTTC
CASRHFSGRRDEQYF
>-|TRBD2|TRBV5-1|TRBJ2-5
TGCGCCAGCAGCTCCCTTCCTAGCGGGAGGGAGACCCAGTACTTC
CASSSLPSGRETQYF
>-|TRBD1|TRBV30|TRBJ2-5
TGTGCCAGAAGCAGGGGGCCGGAGACCCAGTACTTC
CARSRGPETQYF
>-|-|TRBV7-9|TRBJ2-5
TGTGCCAGCAGCTTAATAGGCAGGGTTACGGAGACCCAGTACTTC
CASSLIGRVTETQYF